This TCR beta chain was sequenced for a study of T-cell memory formation after mild COVID-19. The sample holds a few counts of this clonotype. This CDR3 contains 15 residues. Per germline, CDR1 SGHRS and CDR2 YFSETQ. V trimming: 0 bases; J trimming: 3 bases; junction bases outside the gene matches: 2. TCRdb re-derived calls from the 5' RACE reads in MiXCR, one entry per CDR3 protein. Of fewer than 450,000 distinct CDR3 sequences listed, 21% are singletons. The receptor comes from an adult woman who had mild COVID-19 (a few samples of this study predate the infection). Cell type and time point are not known. The material sequenced was PBMCs or a T cell subset sorted from them (not recorded which). This sequence joins TRBV5-1 and TRBJ2-7; 11 bases are shared with TRBD1. The chain's CDR3 is CASSLGTGGNYEQYF. The CDR3, as DNA: TGCGCCAGCAGCTTGGGGACAGGGGGCAACTACGAGCAGTACTTC.